This TCR beta chain was sequenced during a study of T cell responses to AZD1222 COVID-19 vaccine. The method was immunoSEQ multiplex PCR; TCRdb's version includes in-frame clones alone and lacks a portion of them. The table records tens of thousands of clones, about 88% of them present only once. The starting material was peripheral blood, obtained 28 days after the second AZD1222 dose. The TCR sequence derives from an adult who received the AZD1222 COVID-19 vaccine.

The CDR3 spells CASSIIAGATYEQYF. For the CDR3, the DNA is TGTGCCAGCAGTATAATAGCGGGGGCCACCTACGAGCAGTACTTC. This rearrangement joins TRBV27 to TRBJ2-7; 9 bases fit TRBD2. J gave up 2 bases and V 5 bases, and 7 bases lay outside the gene matches. In germline, CDR1 is MNHEY, CDR2 SMNVEV (reference sequence). The CDR3 has 15 amino acids.